This TCR beta chain was identified in a study of cytomegalovirus exposure and HLA in healthy donors. Study conclusions and caveats: When a later analysis was performed, an Asian-associated ancestry cluster reportedly had fewer N-insertions than the roughly 640-donor mean.

In the case of this clone: Its antigen is still unknown.

This CDR3 is 15 amino acids long. Germline V gene data show CDR1 as SGHNT and CDR2 as YYREEE (reference sequence). The V and J ends lost 4 bases and 7 bases, in that order; junction bases with no gene match: 10. The PCR was carried out with 60 Vbeta primers and 13 Jbeta primers. Libraries were prepared by immunoSEQ multiplex PCR; TCRdb keeps only in-frame clonotypes and omits some of them. The sample has about 120,000 clones, roughly 80% seen once. The rearrangement joins TRBV5-4 to TRBJ2-1; 8 nucleotides line up with TRBD2. Sequencing was carried out using PBMCs. The TCR was taken from a woman aged 40 to 49 in good health and CMV-seronegative. CDR3 nucleotides: TGTGCCAGCAGCCGGGGGGGAGGGACTGCTAATGAGCAGTTCTTC. It encodes CASSRGGGTANEQFF. The complete variable domain, with remaining parts taken from reference TRBV5-4 and TRBJ2-1, reads ETGVTQSPTHLIKTRGQQVTLRCSSQSGHNTVSWYQQALGQGPQFIFQYYREEENGRGNFPPRFSGLQFPNYSSELNVNALELDDSALYLCASSRGGGTANEQFFGPGTRLTVL.